Given below is one TCR beta chain in context. Its antigen is as yet unknown. These data originate in a study of PD-1 blockade in classical Hodgkin lymphoma. Overall study: Nivolumab 3 mg/kg was given intravenously every 2 weeks. Findings and caveats of the study: The CD4+ diversity rise by C4D1 was clearest in complete responders. According to reports, newly diagnosed patients had lower baseline TCR diversity than healthy donors, and relapsed/refractory patients had lower baseline TCR diversity still. Prior to therapy, complete responders displayed diversity much like that of newly diagnosed patients.

The protocol was immunoSEQ multiplex PCR, while the TCRdb copy is restricted to in-frame clones and leaves out a portion. The table includes over 5,500 clones, 73% detected once. CDR3 length: 15 amino acids. CDR1 and CDR2 from the germline V gene are MNHEY and SMNVEV (reference sequence). Trimming at V came to 1 base and at J to 5 bases, leaving 6 bases not matched to a gene. As to time point: cycle 4 day 1 (C4D1), after 6 weeks of nivolumab. Each patient experienced a relapse that followed autologous stem cell transplantation, and brentuximab vedotin exposure varied. Magnetic negative selection of thawed PBMCs yielded the CD8+ T cells.

Material: CD8+ T cells from blood, obtained before the fourth cycle of nivolumab. This TCR was sampled from a human donor with classical Hodgkin lymphoma. The chain couples TRBV27 to TRBJ1-1; 8 bases are shared with TRBD1. CDR3 protein: CASSLYQGARTEAFF. The CDR3 region has the DNA TGTGCCAGCAGTTTATATCAGGGGGCGAGGACTGAAGCTTTCTTT.